Reported below is one T cell receptor (beta chain). TCRdb keeps only in-frame clones here, not all; method: immunoSEQ multiplex PCR. The table records approximately 300,000 clones, 85% of them present only once. This sample is drawn from a study of blood T cell repertoires in COVID-19. About the research overall: Acute and convalescent COVID-19 samples came from the United States, Italy and Spain. Nucleic acid was either cDNA or gDNA, and it came from T cells, B-cell-depleted T cells, or PBMCs.

Cohorts were determined from participant-reported clinical history. The source of this sequence is a woman aged 30 to 39 who had been exposed to COVID-19. The sequencing input was PBMCs or T cells enriched from blood (not recorded which).

The CDR3 region is CASSFKAGGRTDTQYF. Written as DNA, the CDR3 is TGTGCCAGCAGCTTCAAAGCGGGGGGACGCACAGATACGCAGTATTTT. The J gene is TRBJ2-3, the V gene TRBV13, with 9 nucleotides matching TRBD2. The CDR3 is 16 amino acids. The germline gives CDR1 PRHDT, CDR2 FYEKMQ (reference sequence). Trimming at V came to 3 bases and at J to 1 base, leaving 5 bases not matched to a gene.